This T cell receptor (beta chain) was sequenced during a study of early T cells in non-severe SARS-CoV-2 infection. Findings and limits, study-wide: VDJdb matching, biased toward anti-spike CD8 responses, missed private and CD4 specificities.

Unique molecular identifier tags were affixed to discrete cDNA molecules. TCRdb reprocessed the 5' RACE reads via MiXCR and lists one record per CDR3 protein. The data show tens of thousands of distinct CDR3 sequences, roughly 4.5% seen once. This clonotype was observed many times. The target antigen is unknown. CDR3 length: 15 residues. J gave up 4 bases and V 3 bases, and 4 bases lay outside the gene matches. The germline gives CDR1 SGHRS, CDR2 YFSETQ. The J gene is TRBJ1-1, the V gene TRBV5-1; 12 bases match TRBD1. This TCR derives from an adult who was a healthcare worker with PCR-confirmed SARS-CoV-2 infection or an uninfected control (not recorded which). The starting material was whole blood, obtained at baseline. CDR3 nucleotide sequence: TGCGCCAGCAGCTCCGGGACAGGGGGCATCACTGAAGCTTTCTTT. Protein: CASSSGTGGITEAFF.